This entry describes one T cell receptor (beta chain). The antigen this receptor binds is unknown. No per-base quality is available; no much larger clone lies one base away. CD8 naive samples were CD45RO-negative cells positively selected for CCR7, giving a CD45RA+CCR7+ population that excluded TemRA cells. The donors were healthy, HIV-negative adults with no recently reported acute infections or vaccinations. All donors were Caucasian adults living in Nashville, Tennessee, USA. Blood was obtained by leukapheresis, after which PBMCs were separated by Ficoll-Histopaque density gradient centrifugation and cryopreserved in liquid nitrogen vapor phase. Analytical flow cytometry was used to check the purity and quantity of every magnetically sorted T cell population. Genomic DNA was isolated from every sorted fraction and measured by UV absorbance on a Nanodrop 2000c. The CDR3 covers 15 residues, taking in both the cysteine and the phenylalanine. The entry retains the CDR3 DNA only, 45 bases that are in frame from base 1. The junction shows trimming of 4 bases on V and 2 bases on J, and the gene matches do not reach 4 bases of it. Based on the germline V gene, the CDR1 and CDR2 sequences are SGHVS and FQNEAQ.

This record comes from a study of shared clonotypes between healthy human individuals (dated by TCRdb to about 2020). In terms of the full investigation: The cohort included a few men and a couple of women between 18 and 49 years of age. For each donor, CD4 naive and CD4 memory were each given three plates, CD8 naive was given two plates, and CD8 memory was given one plate. The study deeply sequenced blood TCR repertoires of several healthy adults to estimate repertoire size and the extent of clonotype sharing between individuals. Different laboratories and diverse techniques were used to prepare libraries and sequence TCR repertoires, to increase sequencing depth and limit assay-specific biases. Leukapheresis yielded between about 0.9 and 9 billion PBMCs per donor.

What the work shows at the level of the full study, not this receptor alone: Sampling was restricted to blood, and TCR repertoires in tissues likely differ from the TCR repertoires found in blood. Rarefaction of sorted-subset datasets indicated incomplete sequencing despite the large sequencing depth. Pairwise subsampling led to the expectation that sequencing depth would affect the degree of clonotype sharing among donors. Sharing across several donors was observed for about 5% of naive CD4, about 3.2% of naive CD8, roughly 2.3% of memory CD4, and around 0.42% of memory CD8 clonotypes. Because the study included a small number of donors, the genetic and exposure-history diversity represented was limited. Naive subsets generally had larger estimated clonotype richness than memory subsets. Clonotypes shared by all four sorted-subset donors showed higher generation probabilities than non-shared clonotypes.

TCR CDR3 regions were amplified from genomic DNA by multiplex PCR using the deep immunoSEQ assay. Extracted genomic DNA from each cell subset was distributed evenly across all wells of several immunoSEQ 96-well plates, and each plate was treated as a replicate. For sorted subsets, about 220 ng of genomic DNA, equivalent to tens of thousands of T cell genomes, went into each replicate PCR. The purified libraries were quantified using a Qubit 3.0 fluorometer, sized with a Bioanalyzer 2100, and then quantified again using the KAPA Library Quantification kit. Every immunoSEQ 96-well plate was sequenced on a dedicated single-read 150-cycle Illumina NextSeq 550 flow cell. As for the original processing: The immunoSEQ output contained only junctional sequences without quality scores, so filtering could not match that applied to full-length reads. Sequences were annotated with PyIR, a Python wrapper for IgBLAST v1.9, and V/J genes and CDR3 were assigned using IMGT germline references. Reads with weak V/J assignments (E-value above 1e-6), missing CDR3, stop codons, out-of-frame junctions, or ambiguous translated residues were removed. V3J clonotypes were defined as sequences sharing an identical inferred V gene, J gene, and CDR3 amino acid sequence. The percentage overlap between two repertoires was calculated by dividing the number of shared unique clonotypes by the size of the smaller repertoire. Repertoire richness was assessed with RTK rarefaction, the Chao1 estimator, and Recon v2.1 estimates of unobserved clonotypes. For all TCRbeta clonotypes obtained by the gDNA method from a handful of donors, generation probabilities were computed with OLGA. TCRdb holds this immuneACCESS table with in-frame rearrangements only. Some clones are missing; in checked studies, unresolved V genes explain under half, and the rest has no known cause. V and J calls plus clone size are reproduced from that table; the DNA served to infer D and trimming. This sample gives millions of clones in total; roughly 91% of them show up just once. Of the sample, about 1.8% falls within the top ten clones.

The sequencing sample was made of naive CD8+ T cells from PBMCs. The cell subset or site label of this sample denotes: CD45RA+CCR7+. This receptor was obtained from a man aged 18 to 29 in good health. Some clones in this sample may be carry-over from other donors' samples. In this chain, TRBV7-8 is recombined with TRBJ2-7; a stretch of 11 junction bases matches TRBD2. The sequence in DNA is TGTGCCAGCAGCTCTGGGACTAGCGGAGCCTACGAGCAGTACTTC. Protein translation: CASSSGTSGAYEQYF.